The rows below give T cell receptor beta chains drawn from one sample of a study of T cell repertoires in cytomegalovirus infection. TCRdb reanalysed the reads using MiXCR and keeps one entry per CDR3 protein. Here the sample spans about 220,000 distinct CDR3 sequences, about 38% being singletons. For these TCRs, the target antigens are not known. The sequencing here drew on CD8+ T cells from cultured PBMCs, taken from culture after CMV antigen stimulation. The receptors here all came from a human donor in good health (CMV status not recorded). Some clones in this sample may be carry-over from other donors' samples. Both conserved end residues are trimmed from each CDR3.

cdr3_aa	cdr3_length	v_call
ASSPSTGEWNTEAF	14	TRBV11-2
ASSLGTGRGNQPQH	14	TRBV27
ASSSRLAGGPNEQF	14	TRBV28
ASSLTGQLQPQH	12	TRBV7-2
ASGAPGGLMREQF	13	TRBV7-8
ASSPDGPIRPPYNTGELF	18	TRBV28
ASSYSASGGFYNEQF	15	TRBV6-6
ASTVIWEGGSNQPQH	15	TRBV28
ASSLEREFKETQY	13	TRBV5-6
ASSLGWDRGYEQY	13	TRBV11-3
ASSPGLGGEAF	11	TRBV5-1
ASSSPQGKYHEQY	13	TRBV7-4
ASSPWRGDGYT	11	TRBV11-2
ASSTSRTSGRLLGNEQF	17	TRBV7-8
ASSLRDGSSYEQY	13	TRBV27
ASKGGVDEQY	10	TRBV6-6
ASSQDGTGISGTYEQY	16	TRBV4-2
ASSPFVGEGFEQF	13	TRBV7-2
ASSSSEGGPSDTQY	14	TRBV7-9
AIRGTGYT	8	TRBV6-1
ASSSRTRTGLGINQPQH	17	TRBV7-3
ASRERGANNEQF	12	TRBV28
ASSPSSSGGAVETKNIQY	18	TRBV19
ASSKLTRDEQF	11	TRBV7-3
ASSPSGRSPMNTEAF	15	TRBV7-6
ASSLLSHWGSDTQY	14	TRBV5-6
ASGLAASGYNEQF	13	TRBV12-5
ASSFGNNQPQH	11	TRBV7-8
ASSRTRETQY	10	TRBV7-9
ASTRRGTYEQY	11	TRBV6-2/TRBV6-3
ASSLPRGGEKLF	12	TRBV11-2
ASSELAGDPLVHEQY	15	TRBV6-1
ATSDFDRTSSYNEQF	15	TRBV24-1
ASSLAIGSSYNEQF	14	TRBV5-6
ASSPGTSGTEQF	12	TRBV4-2
ASSLVRDNEAF	11	TRBV7-8
ASSYSGLAGSHNEQF	15	TRBV6-5
ASSREGDSANYGYT	14	TRBV25-1
ATVDGGTTEETQY	13	TRBV19
ASSLKGSYTQY	11	TRBV7-8
ASSSPDYNEQF	11	TRBV7-9
ASSLEEGGSYEQY	13	TRBV7-6
ASSLGVRAISVYEQY	15	TRBV5-4
ASSADRVFLYGYT	13	TRBV7-9
ASSLTGQGSTYEQY	14	TRBV7-2
ASSSPGVNNEQF	12	TRBV5-1
ASSLSRGETQY	11	TRBV11-2
ASSLGVVGADTQY	13	TRBV7-2
ASSSRAGANVLT	12	TRBV2
ASSLGAGPGYGYT	13	TRBV7-3
ASSLDRGVDNEQF	13	TRBV11-3
ASSLSTVPGGDTQY	14	TRBV27
ASARTGGHEQY	11	TRBV27
ASSQVARANNEQF	13	TRBV4-1
ASSDPEGIQY	10	TRBV9
ASSYGPGAEAF	11	TRBV11-3
ASSLNRALSEAF	12	TRBV7-2
ASRLRTSGSHEQY	13	TRBV12-3/TRBV12-4
ASSLADMNTEAF	12	TRBV5-4